This entry lists 28 T cell receptor beta chains sequenced from one sample in a study of blood T cell repertoires in COVID-19. TCRdb keeps only in-frame clones here, not all; method: immunoSEQ multiplex PCR. The sample carries tens of thousands of clones, 87% recorded once. Specimen: peripheral blood. These receptors came from a man aged 55 to 69 with active COVID-19.

The rearrangement links TRBV27 to TRBJ2-3, with 8 positions matching TRBD2. The germline gives CDR1 MNHEY, CDR2 SMNVEV (reference sequence). V was pared by 5 bases and J by 2 bases, with 3 bases of the junction left unmatched. This CDR3 comprises 14 residues. This CDR3 reads CASSERGFTDTQYF. Here the CDR3 DNA reads TGTGCCAGCAGTGAGCGGGGGTTCACAGATACGCAGTATTTT.

This rearrangement joins TRBV10-3 to TRBJ2-2; 10 nucleotides line up with TRBD2. The CDR3 runs to 19 residues. Germline-derived CDR1 and CDR2 are ENHRY and SYGVKD. V trimming: 0 bases; J trimming: 3 bases; junction bases outside the gene matches: 10. The CDR3, as DNA: TGTGCCATCAGTGAGTCGGGGCTAGCGGGAGCTGCTGACACCGGGGAGCTGTTTTTT. Residues: CAISESGLAGAADTGELFF.

The genes are TRBV15 and TRBJ2-5, with D perhaps matching TRBD2 (6 bases). V was pared by 4 bases and J by 5 bases, with 11 bases between. This CDR3 region has 13 residues. Germline V gene sequence: CDR1 LNHNV, CDR2 YYDKDF (reference sequence). The CDR3 loop is CATSNGGSETQYF. DNA for the CDR3: TGTGCCACCAGCAATGGGGGGTCCGAGACCCAGTACTTC.

The chain is built from TRBV4-2 and TRBJ2-1; possible D gene TRBD1, 5 bases. Trimming removed 0 bases at V and 3 bases at J, with 15 bases between. Germline V gene sequence: CDR1 LGHNA, CDR2 YNFKEQ. CDR3 length: 17 amino acids. Written as DNA, the CDR3 is TGTGCCAGCAGCCAAGATTACCAGGGTAGTTTCTACAATGAGCAGTTCTTC. This translates into CASSQDYQGSFYNEQFF.

The chain couples TRBV4-1 to TRBJ2-7, with 7 bases lining up with TRBD2. CDR3 length equals 14 residues. Germline trimming cut 5 bases from V and 2 bases from J; bases unmatched to any gene: 6. Germline lookup yields CDR1 MGHRA and CDR2 YSYEKL. Here the CDR3 reads CASSNIAGPYEQYF. CDR3 nucleotides: TGCGCCAGCAGCAACATAGCGGGTCCCTACGAGCAGTACTTC.

The V and J genes are TRBV19 and TRBJ2-3, with 8 bases matching TRBD2. The CDR3 loop spans 15 amino acids. In germline, CDR1 is LNHDA, CDR2 SQIVND (reference sequence). The ends lost 7 bases at V and 4 bases at J; junction bases unmatched: 10. This CDR3 is CASKAGGGYADTQYF. The DNA for the CDR3 is TGTGCCAGTAAGGCCGGGGGGGGGTATGCAGATACGCAGTATTTT.

The chain has TRBV19 and TRBJ1-1, with TRBD1 as a possible D gene (5 bases). The V and J ends lost 4 bases and 6 bases respectively, with 12 bases between them. The CDR3 is 13 residues long. Germline values: CDR1 LNHDA, CDR2 SQIVND (reference sequence). DNA for the CDR3: TGTGCCAGTAGTAATCAGGGTTCGGCTGAAGCTTTCTTT. Translated, it gives CASSNQGSAEAFF. Using reference TRBV19 and TRBJ1-1 for the parts outside the CDR3, the full variable domain is DGGITQSPKYLFRKEGQNVTLSCEQNLNHDAMYWYRQDPGQGLRLIYYSQIVNDFQKGDIAEGYSVSREKKESFPLTVTSAQKNPTAFYLCASSNQGSAEAFFGQGTRLTVV.

This rearrangement joins TRBV12-5 to TRBJ2-5; D is unresolved. Germline CDR1 reads LGHNT; CDR2 reads FRNRAP. V lost 6 bases to trimming and J lost 5 bases, with 4 bases between them. The CDR3 is 10 residues long. The CDR3 sequence is CASGRETQYF. As DNA, the CDR3 is TGTGCTAGTGGACGGGAGACCCAGTACTTC.

V is TRBV5-6 and J is TRBJ2-5, with 10 positions matching TRBD2. The CDR3 contains 16 residues. Trimming removed 4 bases from V and 5 bases from J; junction bases left unmatched: 11. CDR1 and CDR2 (germline): SGHDT, YYEEEE. CDR3: CASSLLLAGEGETQYF. The DNA of the CDR3 is TGTGCCAGCAGCCTACTCCTAGCGGGGGAGGGGGAGACCCAGTACTTC.

V gene TRBV5-4 combines with J gene TRBJ2-1, with D possibly being TRBD2 (6 bases). Germline-derived CDR1 and CDR2 are SGHNT and YYREEE (reference sequence). V lost 2 bases, J lost 0 bases, and 15 bases lay in between. The CDR3 has 17 amino acids. CDR3 coding DNA: TGTGCCAGCAGCTTTGGGGGGATTCGGGGCTCCTACAATGAGCAGTTCTTC. It is translated as CASSFGGIRGSYNEQFF.

V gene TRBV19 combines with J gene TRBJ2-5; possible D gene TRBD1, 6 bases. V was clipped by 5 bases and J by 5 bases, with 15 bases between them. Germline values: CDR1 LNHDA, CDR2 SQIVND (reference sequence). The CDR3 length is 14 residues. The CDR3 loop is CASSLNRAPETQYF. The CDR3 coding sequence is TGTGCCAGTAGTTTAAACAGGGCACCGGAGACCCAGTACTTC.

CDR3 DNA sequence: TGTGCCAGCAGTCGGGTTAGCGGGGGGGAGACAGATACGCAGTATTTT. Translating gives CASSRVSGGETDTQYF. The chain uses TRBV2 and TRBJ2-3, with 11 positions matching TRBD2. V trimming: 5 bases; J trimming: 3 bases; junction bases outside the gene matches: 7. The CDR3 is 16 residues long. The germline V gene encodes CDR1 SNHLY and CDR2 FYNNEI.

The genes are TRBV7-3 and TRBJ1-1; 9 bases match TRBD1. Germline V lookup: CDR1 SGHTA, CDR2 FQGTGA. With V trimmed by 5 bases and J by 0 bases, 10 bases remained unmatched. CDR3 length: 17 residues. CDR3 sequence: CASSRVTGGVMNTEAFF. In DNA form, the CDR3 reads TGTGCCAGCAGCCGAGTGACAGGGGGAGTGATGAACACTGAAGCTTTCTTT.

The chain links TRBV3-1 (or the pseudogene TRBV3-2) to TRBJ2-5; possible D gene TRBD2, 5 bases. There are 13 residues in the CDR3. V shed 1 base and J shed 7 bases, with 10 bases lying between them. The germline CDR1 and CDR2 sequences are LGHDT and YNNKEL (reference sequence). In DNA, the CDR3 is TGTGCCAGCAGCCAAGTAATCGAGGGGACCCAGTACTTC. This codes for CASSQVIEGTQYF.

V gene TRBV5-1 combines with J gene TRBJ2-1; D possibly corresponds to TRBD1 (7 bases). Germline CDR1 SGHRS, CDR2 YFSETQ. This CDR3 region has 15 residues. V dropped 3 bases and J dropped 0 bases, with 10 bases sitting between them. In DNA form, the CDR3 reads TGCGCCAGCAGCTGGCAGGGGGGCTCCTACAATGAGCAGTTCTTC. It encodes CASSWQGGSYNEQFF.

The gene calls are TRBV6-2 or TRBV6-3 and TRBJ1-2; 7 bases are a match to TRBD1. Trimming took 6 bases from V and 8 from J; bases not matched to a gene: 12. The CDR3 loop spans 14 amino acids. Germline V gene data show CDR1 as MNHEY and CDR2 as SVGEGT. CDR3 loop: CASSVGQYPSGYTF. As DNA, the CDR3 is TGTGCCAGCAGCGTGGGACAGTATCCCTCCGGCTACACCTTC.

V is TRBV18 and J is TRBJ2-2, with a tentative D call TRBD2 (6 bases). Germline CDR1 and CDR2: KGHSH and LQKENI. Trimming took off 10 bases at V and 2 bases at J, with 14 bases between the two ends. This CDR3 has 14 amino acids. CDR3 sequence (DNA): TGTGCCACGGTCGGAGGGATAAACACCGGGGAGCTGTTTTTT. Translating it yields CATVGGINTGELFF.

This chain connects TRBV9 to TRBJ2-1; D uncertain. CDR3 size: 13 residues. Germline values: CDR1 SGDLS, CDR2 YYNGEE. V was pared by 4 bases and J by 1 base, with 6 bases between. In DNA form, the CDR3 reads TGTGCCAGCAGCTACCTATCCTACAATGAGCAGTTCTTC. Amino acids: CASSYLSYNEQFF.

This clone was detected only once. The chain carries TRBV4-1 and TRBJ2-1; 9 bases map to TRBD2. This CDR3 contains 15 residues. V was clipped by 4 bases and J by 4 bases; unmatched bases: 5. The germline V gene encodes CDR1 MGHRA and CDR2 YSYEKL. CDR3 DNA: TGCGCCAGCAGCCCCCTAGCGGGGCGGTACAATGAGCAGTTCTTC. This gives the protein CASSPLAGRYNEQFF.

This clone has a single count. The chain combines TRBV4-1 with TRBJ2-3; 8 bases align to TRBD2. The J segment lost 1 base and the V segment lost 5 bases, leaving 2 bases of the junction unmatched. This CDR3 contains 14 residues. Germline-derived CDR1 and CDR2 are MGHRA and YSYEKL. CDR3 in amino acids: CASSAGGGTDTQYF. The CDR3 nucleotides are TGCGCCAGCAGCGCCGGGGGGGGCACAGATACGCAGTATTTT.

J is TRBJ1-2 and V is TRBV27; D not certain. The germline V and J ends were trimmed by 5 bases and 3 bases, with 10 bases remaining between them. CDR1 is MNHEY and CDR2 is SMNVEV in the germline V gene (reference sequence). The CDR3 is 13 amino acids. The CDR3 loop is CASSLSGDYGYTF. The CDR3 DNA follows: TGTGCCAGCAGTCTCTCCGGTGACTATGGCTACACCTTC.

This clone was recorded once. CDR3 region: CASSPAAETQYF. In nucleotides, the CDR3 is TGTGCCAGCAGCCCGGCGGCAGAGACCCAGTACTTC. The chain has TRBV7-8 and TRBJ2-5; no reliable D call. The CDR3 is made up of 12 amino acids. Trimming took 5 bases from V and 4 from J, leaving 8 bases between them. Germline V CDR1 and CDR2: SGHVS, FQNEAQ.

V and J are TRBV9 and TRBJ2-1, with D possibly TRBD2 on 6 matching bases. V was trimmed by 0 bases and J by 10 bases, leaving 11 bases between them. Germline CDR1 reads SGDLS; CDR2 reads YYNGEE. The CDR3 is made up of 13 amino acids. The CDR3 DNA reads as TGTGCCAGCAGCGTAGTTGTGGGGGGAGAGCAGTTCTTC. Its protein product is CASSVVVGGEQFF.

The chain has TRBV3-1 (or the pseudogene TRBV3-2) and TRBJ2-2; D may be TRBD1 (8 bases). The CDR3 is 18 amino acids. Germline values: CDR1 LGHDT, CDR2 YNNKEL (reference sequence). The V and J ends lost 2 bases and 2 bases respectively, with 18 bases between them. The CDR3 sequence: CASSQPLTGEGNTGELFF. DNA of the CDR3: TGTGCCAGCAGCCAACCATTGACAGGGGAGGGAAACACCGGGGAGCTGTTTTTT.

The CDR3 region is CASSVYPSGGTGRSTDTQYF. In nucleotides, the CDR3 is TGTGCCAGTAGTGTTTATCCTAGCGGGGGGACAGGAAGAAGCACAGATACGCAGTATTTT. The V call is TRBV19, the J call TRBJ2-3; 11 positions agree with TRBD2. The CDR3 extends over 20 amino acids. Losses at the gene ends were 5 bases for V and 0 bases for J; bases not matched to a gene: 16. Germline values: CDR1 LNHDA, CDR2 SQIVND (reference sequence).

The chain joins TRBV11-3 to TRBJ2-2; TRBD1 might be the D (5 bases). The ends were cut back, 1 base at V and 2 bases at J, with 8 bases in the middle. The CDR3 spans 15 residues. Germline V lookup: CDR1 SGHNT, CDR2 YENEEA. The CDR3 DNA follows: TGTGCCAGCAGCTTAGGCGGACACAACACCGGGGAGCTGTTTTTT. Encoded protein: CASSLGGHNTGELFF.

The chain has TRBV27 and TRBJ2-7, with D tentatively TRBD2 (7 bases). Deletions cut 5 bases from V and 4 bases from J, with 15 bases between. Germline V lookup: CDR1 MNHEY, CDR2 SMNVEV (reference sequence). The CDR3 length is 14 residues. The CDR3 DNA is TGTGCCAGCAGTATCTCTAGCGGACAGTACGAGCAGTACTTC. Its protein product is CASSISSGQYEQYF.

The genes are TRBV6-1 and TRBJ1-2, with 8 bases matching TRBD1. Germline CDR1 is MNHNS and CDR2 is SASEGT. This CDR3 spans 14 amino acids. V trimming: 3 bases; J trimming: 5 bases; junction bases outside the gene matches: 5. The CDR3 nucleotides are TGTGCCAGCAGTGACAAACAGGGGGGTTATGGCTACACCTTC. The encoded protein is CASSDKQGGYGYTF.